This TCR beta chain came from a study of cytomegalovirus exposure and HLA in healthy donors. Study outcomes and limitations: Later work associated roughly 17,000 TCR beta sequences with HLA alleles at 0.05 false discovery rate. The majority of TCR sequences were rare, yet some public TCRs appeared in many donors.

Primers included in the PCR were 60 Vbeta and 13 Jbeta primers. TCRdb keeps only in-frame clones here, not all; method: immunoSEQ multiplex PCR. The table has some 130,000 clones, 65% to 80% seen once. This clone was seen once. Its antigen is currently unknown. Sequencing was performed on PBMCs. This receptor was obtained from a male donor in good health and CMV-seropositive.

The CDR3 DNA is TGCGCCAGCAGCCAAGCACCGGGACAGGGGGCTTGGACCGGGGAGCTGTTTTTT. It translates to CASSQAPGQGAWTGELFF. J is TRBJ2-2 and V is TRBV5-1, with 12 bases aligning to TRBD1. V dropped 4 bases and J dropped 5; count of bases not matched to a gene: 12. CDR1 is SGHRS and CDR2 is YFSETQ in the germline V gene. The CDR3 is made up of 18 amino acids.